These 24 T cell receptor beta chains were all obtained from the same sample, sequenced in a study of blood T cell repertoires in COVID-19. Measured with immunoSEQ multiplex PCR; TCRdb has only the in-frame clones, and not every one. The sample consists of about 280,000 clones, around nine tenths of them appearing once. The sequenced sample consisted of PBMCs or T cells enriched from blood (not recorded which). The origin of the receptors is a woman between 40 and 55 years old who had recovered from COVID-19.

J is TRBJ2-1 and V is TRBV20-1, with D possibly matching TRBD2 (5 bases). The CDR3 contains 14 residues. Germline CDR1 is DFQATT and CDR2 is SNEGSKA (reference sequence). Trimming stripped 3 bases from V and 8 bases from J, with 17 bases between. Here the CDR3 DNA reads TGCAGTGCTAGTTTCCCTGGAGGAGTCGATGAGCAGTTCTTC. Residues: CSASFPGGVDEQFF.

This sequence joins TRBV7-9 and TRBJ2-1, with 8 positions matching TRBD2. The CDR3 has 17 amino acids. Looked up from germline, CDR1 is SEHNR and CDR2 is FQNEAQ (reference sequence). V shed 5 bases and J 9 bases; nucleotides not matched to a gene: 18. DNA for the CDR3: TGTGCCAGCAGCCCCTCCCCCCGGGAGGGCCTCTGGGGTGAGCAGTTCTTC. This codes for CASSPSPREGLWGEQFF. The whole variable domain, remainder taken from reference TRBV7-9 and TRBJ2-1, is DTGVSQNPRHKITKRGQNVTFRCDPISEHNRLYWYRQTLGQGPEFLTYFQNEAQLEKSRLLSDRFSAERPKGSFSTLEIQRTEQGDSAMYLCASSPSPREGLWGEQFFGPGTRLTVL.

This rearrangement joins TRBV19 to TRBJ1-2; the D gene is possibly TRBD1 (5 bases). Germline values: CDR1 LNHDA, CDR2 SQIVND (reference sequence). The CDR3 totals 14 residues. V shed 10 bases and J shed 4 bases, with 19 bases lying between them. The CDR3 protein is CATWGWGPFYGYTF. The CDR3 nucleotides are TGTGCCACATGGGGCTGGGGCCCCTTCTATGGCTACACCTTC.

The chain has TRBV4-3 and TRBJ2-2; D uncertain. CDR3 size: 16 residues. The V end lost 1 base, the J end lost 2 bases, and 11 bases lay between the germline ends. Germline V gene data show CDR1 as LGHNA and CDR2 as YSLEER. CDR3 in amino acids: CASSQAVSVNTGELFF. The CDR3 region has the DNA TGCGCCAGCAGCCAAGCCGTCAGTGTTAACACCGGGGAGCTGTTTTTT.

The J gene is TRBJ1-5, the V gene TRBV6-5, with 8 bases identical to TRBD1. J lost 6 bases, V lost 8 bases, and 9 bases had no gene match. The length of the CDR3 is 14 residues. Germline loops: CDR1 MNHEY, CDR2 SVGAGI. The CDR3 DNA is TGTGCCAGCGTTTGGGGGGACAGGTTTCAGCCCCAGCATTTT. Its translation: CASVWGDRFQPQHF.

The rearrangement uses TRBV5-1 and TRBJ2-1, with 9 bases identical to TRBD2. Germline CDR1 reads SGHRS; CDR2 reads YFSETQ. This CDR3 has 15 residues. The J segment lost 3 bases and the V segment lost 3 bases, leaving 4 bases of the junction unmatched. The CDR3 is CASSSYSGSYNEQFF. CDR3 coding DNA: TGCGCCAGCAGCTCCTATAGCGGGAGCTACAATGAGCAGTTCTTC.

This chain uses TRBV28 with TRBJ1-3; D is possibly TRBD1 (6 bases). The CDR3 contains 16 residues. The V end was cut by 8 bases, the J end by 1 base, with 18 bases between. Germline V gene data show CDR1 as MDHEN and CDR2 as SYDVKM. In nucleotides, the CDR3 is TGTGCCAGCCGCCCCAGGACAGCCAGATCTGGAAACACCATATATTTT. Amino acids: CASRPRTARSGNTIYF. Using reference TRBV28 and TRBJ1-3 for the parts outside the CDR3, the full variable domain is DVKVTQSSRYLVKRTGEKVFLECVQDMDHENMFWYRQDPGLGLRLIYFSYDVKMKEKGDIPEGYSVSREKKERFSLILESASTNQTSMYLCASRPRTARSGNTIYFGEGSWLTVV.

The CDR3 is CASSIGGGGQETQYF. CDR3 bases: TGTGCCAGTAGTATAGGGGGAGGGGGACAAGAGACCCAGTACTTC. The gene calls are TRBV19 and TRBJ2-5; possible D gene TRBD2, 7 bases. The CDR3 loop spans 15 amino acids. CDR1 LNHDA and CDR2 SQIVND come from the germline V gene (reference sequence). V was pared by 1 base and J by 2 bases, with 11 bases between.

The rearrangement uses TRBV6-1 and TRBJ2-1; D perhaps matches TRBD2 (6 bases). V dropped 1 base and J dropped 4 bases, with 14 bases sitting between them. From germline, CDR1 is MNHNS and CDR2 SASEGT. There are 16 residues in the CDR3. The CDR3 nucleotides are TGTGCCAGCAGTGAAGGTGGACTGGAGGGGTACAATGAGCAGTTCTTC. It is translated as CASSEGGLEGYNEQFF.

The rearrangement joins TRBV30 to TRBJ2-7; TRBD1 matches at 8 bases. This CDR3 is built from 13 residues. Trimming removed 4 bases from V and 5 bases from J; junction bases left unmatched: 7. The germline CDR1 and CDR2 sequences are GTSNPN and SVGIG (reference sequence). CDR3 amino acids: CAWNRGNRDEQYF. CDR3 bases: TGTGCCTGGAACAGGGGGAATCGCGACGAGCAGTACTTC.

The chain carries TRBV19 and TRBJ1-5, with D tentatively TRBD1 (5 bases). The CDR3 has 16 amino acids. Germline V gene sequence: CDR1 LNHDA, CDR2 SQIVND (reference sequence). V lost 5 bases, J lost 0 bases, and 14 bases lay in between. The DNA of the CDR3 is TGTGCCAGTAGTCCCCGACAGCTAAATAGCAATCAGCCCCAGCATTTT. It encodes CASSPRQLNSNQPQHF.

This chain uses TRBV7-2 with TRBJ2-7, with a weak D call TRBD1 (5 bases). Germline values: CDR1 SGHTA, CDR2 FQGNSA. Trimming took 6 bases from V and 1 from J, leaving 22 bases between them. The CDR3 is 17 residues long. DNA for the CDR3: TGTGCCAGCAGACCCGACCCGGACACGACGAGATCCTACGAGCAGTACTTC. Its translation: CASRPDPDTTRSYEQYF.

The CDR3 DNA sequence: TGTGCCAGCAGCCGACAAGGTCAGCCCCAGCATTTT. Protein product: CASSRQGQPQHF. This rearrangement joins TRBV7-2 to TRBJ1-5; D call uncertain. V shed 5 bases and J shed 6 bases, with 8 bases lying between them. The CDR3 contains 12 residues. Germline-derived CDR1 and CDR2 are SGHTA and FQGNSA.

The chain recombines TRBV24-1 with TRBJ2-1; no clear D gene. Germline V gene data show CDR1 as KGHDR and CDR2 as SFDVKD. The CDR3 consists of 11 residues. The germline V and J ends were trimmed by 1 base and 10 bases, with 4 bases remaining between them. The CDR3 spells CATSDFREQFF. The DNA for the CDR3 is TGTGCCACCAGTGATTTCCGGGAGCAGTTCTTC.

This chain uses TRBV6-5 with TRBJ1-6, with D uncertain. Trimming stripped 0 bases from V and 10 bases from J, with 7 bases between. The CDR3 length is 13 residues. CDR1 is MNHEY, CDR2 SVGAGI, per germline. The CDR3 spells CASSYSGISPLHF. In nucleotides, the CDR3 is TGTGCCAGCAGTTACTCCGGGATATCACCCCTCCACTTT.

The chain recombines TRBV6-2 or TRBV6-3 with TRBJ2-3; 10 bases are a match to TRBD2. Germline V gene data show CDR1 as MNHEY and CDR2 as SVGEGT. This CDR3 has 16 amino acids. J was trimmed by 4 bases and V by 6 bases; bases with no gene match: 10. CDR3 in amino acids: CASSRILAGSADTQYF. The CDR3 bases are TGTGCCAGCAGCCGCATACTAGCGGGATCCGCAGATACGCAGTATTTT.

The rearrangement joins TRBV28 to TRBJ1-6; tentative D call: TRBD1 (5 bases). This CDR3 comprises 13 residues. Germline V gene sequence: CDR1 MDHEN, CDR2 SYDVKM. The V and J ends lost 2 bases and 12 bases respectively, with 11 bases between them. CDR3 nucleotides: TGTGCCAGCAGTTTACCAGGGTGGGGACCCCTCCACTTT. Encoded protein: CASSLPGWGPLHF.

The J gene is TRBJ2-5, the V gene TRBV24-1, with D perhaps TRBD2 (5 bases). CDR1 and CDR2 (germline): KGHDR, SFDVKD. This CDR3 has 14 amino acids. Trimming pared 3 bases from V and 5 bases from J, leaving 12 bases between. CDR3 sequence: CATSDARVGETQYF. The DNA of the CDR3 is TGTGCCACCAGTGATGCGCGGGTCGGGGAGACCCAGTACTTC.

The chain employs TRBV6-6 and TRBJ2-7; 7 nucleotides agree with TRBD2. Losses at the gene ends were 5 bases for V and 5 bases for J; bases not matched to a gene: 9. This CDR3 contains 14 residues. Germline CDR1 reads MNHNY; CDR2 reads SVGAGI (reference sequence). CDR3 sequence reads: CASSKTGTNNEQYF. CDR3 sequence (DNA): TGTGCCAGCAGTAAAACCGGGACTAACAACGAGCAGTACTTC.

In this sample, this clone turned up once. The DNA for the CDR3 is TGCACCAGCAGCCACGGTGAGGATCCTAGGAGCACAGATACGCAGTATTTT. Translation gives CTSSHGEDPRSTDTQYF. This chain links TRBV1 with TRBJ2-3; the D call of TRBD2 is as the table states it, not checked on the DNA. TRBV1 is classified as a pseudogene. The CDR3 is 17 amino acids.

This clone was found once. The chain is built from TRBV7-9 and TRBJ2-3, with TRBD2 matching 8 bases. CDR1 and CDR2 (germline): SEHNR, FQNEAQ (reference sequence). After removal of 5 bases from V and 4 bases from J, the junction contained 8 bases not matched to a gene. CDR3 length equals 15 residues. The CDR3 spells CASSGRAGAPDTQYF. CDR3 coding DNA: TGTGCCAGCAGCGGGAGAGCGGGAGCCCCAGATACGCAGTATTTT.

The chain recombines TRBV3-1 (or the pseudogene TRBV3-2) with TRBJ2-6; TRBD1 matches at 10 bases. The junction had 7 bases not matched to a gene; V was cut back by 4 bases and J by 13 bases. The CDR3 has 14 amino acids. Germline lookup yields CDR1 LGHDT and CDR2 YNNKEL (reference sequence). The CDR3: CASSRGTGARVLTF. The CDR3 nucleotides are TGTGCCAGCAGCCGCGGGACAGGGGCCCGGGTCCTGACTTTC.

The chain combines TRBV15 with TRBJ1-6; no clear D gene. CDR3 length: 13 residues. Germline CDR1 is LNHNV and CDR2 is YYDKDF (reference sequence). V was pared by 0 bases and J by 9 bases, with 6 bases between. The CDR3 nucleotides are TGTGCCACCAGCAGAGATGGAGTTTCACCCCTCCACTTT. Its translation is CATSRDGVSPLHF.

The J gene is TRBJ2-3, the V gene TRBV11-3; TRBD1 matches 10 bases. Per germline, CDR1 SGHNT and CDR2 YENEEA. V dropped 5 bases and J dropped 2; count of bases not matched to a gene: 7. The CDR3 has 16 amino acids. CDR3 amino acids: CASSTGQGGITDTQYF. The CDR3 bases are TGTGCCAGCAGCACCGGACAGGGGGGGATCACAGATACGCAGTATTTT.